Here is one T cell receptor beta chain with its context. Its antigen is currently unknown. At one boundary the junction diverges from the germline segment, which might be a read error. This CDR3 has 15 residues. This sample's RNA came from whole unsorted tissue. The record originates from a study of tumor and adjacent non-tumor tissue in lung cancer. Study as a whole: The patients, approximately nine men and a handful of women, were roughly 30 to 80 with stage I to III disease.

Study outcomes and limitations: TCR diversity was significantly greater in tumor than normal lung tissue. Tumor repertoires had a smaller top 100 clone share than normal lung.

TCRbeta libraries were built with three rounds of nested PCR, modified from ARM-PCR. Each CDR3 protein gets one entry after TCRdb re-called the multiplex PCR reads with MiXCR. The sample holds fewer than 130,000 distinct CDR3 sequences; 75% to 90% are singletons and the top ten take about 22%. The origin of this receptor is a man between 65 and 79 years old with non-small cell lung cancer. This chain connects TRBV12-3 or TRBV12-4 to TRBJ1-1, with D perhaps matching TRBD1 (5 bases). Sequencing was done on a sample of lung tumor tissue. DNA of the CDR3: TGTGCTAGCAGTTACTCCGGGACGGGGAACATTGAAGCTTTCTTC. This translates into CASSYSGTGNIEAFF.